One T cell receptor beta chain is described in this entry. Its target is not known. V lost 1 base to trimming and J lost 3 bases, with 14 bases between them. Germline V gene data show CDR1 as LGHNA and CDR2 as YSLEER. CDR3 size: 16 residues. This sample was included in a study of cytomegalovirus exposure and HLA in healthy donors. The PCR used 60 Vbeta and 13 Jbeta primers. Original handling: Counted up in a later analysis, unique TCR beta chains came to about 80 million, with about 9.9 million shared. The assay was immunoSEQ multiplex PCR, and TCRdb's table has in-frame clones only and misses some. V, J and clone size are taken as reported in that table, and D and trimming were inferred from the DNA itself. Reported are approximately 110,000 clones; the ten largest clones contain 2.5% to 3%. Study-wide results and caveats: The study recorded about 160 TCR beta chains that were cytomegalovirus-associated.

This sequence was found in a young man in good health and CMV-seronegative. The chain employs TRBV4-3 and TRBJ2-3, with TRBD1 as a possible D gene (5 bases). Sequencing input: PBMCs. The CDR3 DNA sequence: TGCGCCAGCAGCCAAGTTACAGGCCCCGGTACAGATACGCAGTATTTT. It specifies CASSQVTGPGTDTQYF.